This entry describes one TCR beta chain. The sample is drawn from a study of blood T cell repertoires in COVID-19. At the level of the study: The United States, Italy and Spain were the sources of the acute and convalescent COVID-19 samples. Sources were T cells, B-cell-depleted T cells, or PBMCs; the material itself was cDNA or gDNA.

Per the original methods: Estimation of nucleated cell counts relied on the amplification of reference gene primers. Only in-frame clones appear in the TCRdb table, and some are missing; sequencing was by immunoSEQ multiplex PCR. D and trimming come from the DNA, and the V and J calls and clone size come from that table. Of over 60,000 clones listed, around 90% are singletons. The V segment lost 5 bases and the J segment 5 bases; nucleotides outside the gene matches: 5. The CDR3 has 14 amino acids. Germline CDR1 LNHDA, CDR2 SQIVND (reference sequence). This chain uses TRBV19 with TRBJ2-5; 10 bases map to TRBD2. The origin of this receptor is a man between 50 and 59 years old with acute or convalescent COVID-19. Sequencing was performed on peripheral blood. CDR3 amino acids: CASSPSGSWETQYF. DNA of the CDR3: TGTGCCAGTAGTCCTAGCGGGAGCTGGGAGACCCAGTACTTC.